The 2 T cell receptor beta chains below come from one sample, sequenced in a study of blood T cell repertoires in COVID-19. Using immunoSEQ multiplex PCR, the repertoire was profiled, and TCRdb retains in-frame clones only, with some absent. The sample contains about 380,000 clones, about 89% of which appear only once. Specimen: PBMCs or T cells enriched from blood (not recorded which). These receptor sequences come from a man under 40 who had recovered from COVID-19.

The chain links TRBV4-2 to TRBJ2-1; the D gene is possibly TRBD2 (6 bases). Trimming left V 0 bases short and J 3 bases short, with 12 bases between. The CDR3 length is 16 residues. In germline, CDR1 is LGHNA, CDR2 YNFKEQ. The CDR3 loop is CASSQEGTDYYNEQFF. CDR3 sequence (DNA): TGTGCCAGCAGCCAAGAGGGGACTGACTACTACAATGAGCAGTTCTTC.

V is TRBV7-9 and J is TRBJ1-4; unclear D gene. Trimming pared 2 bases from V and 6 bases from J, leaving 4 bases between. The CDR3 covers 12 residues. Germline V CDR1 and CDR2: SEHNR, FQNEAQ (reference sequence). CDR3 in DNA: TGTGCCAGCAGCTTACGGGATGAAAAACTGTTTTTT. Translating it yields CASSLRDEKLFF.